The 18 T cell receptor beta chains below come from one sample, sequenced in a study of blood T cells in healthy people across ages. It was with a sample-barcoded 5' primer and a J-beta primer mix that a second PCR of roughly 7 to 12 cycles was run. TCRdb independently ran MiXCR on the 5' RACE reads; one entry per CDR3 protein. Of approximately 880,000 distinct CDR3 sequences listed, roughly 50% are singletons. Sequencing used blood. These receptor sequences come from a man aged 25-45 years in good health.

This clonotype was picked up many times. The rearrangement uses TRBV20-1 and TRBJ2-1; 8 nucleotides line up with TRBD2. CDR3 length equals 15 residues. J gave up 3 bases and V 0 bases, and 4 bases lay outside the gene matches. Germline CDR1 reads DFQATT; CDR2 reads SNEGSKA (reference sequence). CDR3 sequence: CSARDLGLDYNEQFF. The CDR3 bases are TGCAGTGCTAGAGATCTGGGACTAGACTACAATGAGCAGTTCTTC.

This chain uses TRBV9 with TRBJ2-2; D uncertain. The CDR3 covers 12 residues. V shed 1 base and J shed 4 bases, with 2 bases lying between them. Germline CDR1 is SGDLS and CDR2 is YYNGEE. This CDR3 reads CASSVSTGELFF. The CDR3 bases are TGTGCCAGCAGCGTAAGCACCGGGGAGCTGTTTTTT.

This clonotype was seen a handful of times. The chain is built from TRBV7-9 and TRBJ2-1; TRBD2 matches 7 bases. This CDR3 is built from 14 residues. Germline V gives CDR1 SEHNR, CDR2 FQNEAQ (reference sequence). The trim removed 8 bases at V and 0 bases at J, leaving 4 bases unmatched. The DNA for the CDR3 is TGTGCCAGCGTGGCGGGGGTCTCCTACAATGAGCAGTTCTTC. Residues: CASVAGVSYNEQFF.

The gene calls are TRBV6-6 and TRBJ2-1, with TRBD2 matching 8 bases. The CDR3 runs to 16 residues. Trimming took 2 bases from V and 8 from J; bases not matched to a gene: 11. CDR1 and CDR2 from the germline V gene are MNHNY and SVGAGI (reference sequence). The CDR3 here is CASSYDRGRNSDEQFF. The CDR3 DNA follows: TGTGCCAGCAGTTACGATCGCGGGAGGAATAGCGATGAGCAGTTCTTC.

The rearrangement links TRBV7-9 to TRBJ2-7; 9 nucleotides match TRBD2. The J segment lost 4 bases and the V segment lost 1 base, leaving 8 bases of the junction unmatched. CDR3 length equals 16 residues. Germline lookup yields CDR1 SEHNR and CDR2 FQNEAQ (reference sequence). CDR3: CASSLVSLAGRYEQYF. The CDR3 nucleotides are TGTGCCAGCAGCTTAGTTTCCCTAGCGGGGAGATACGAGCAGTACTTC.

Many counts were recorded for this clonotype. The gene calls are TRBV11-3 and TRBJ2-3, with TRBD2 identical over 11 bases. V was pared by 4 bases and J by 3 bases, with 6 bases of the junction left unmatched. The CDR3 is made up of 16 amino acids. Germline V gene lookup returns CDR1 SGHNT and CDR2 YENEEA. CDR3 residues: CASSSLAGGPTDTQYF. As DNA, the CDR3 is TGTGCCAGCAGCTCCTTAGCGGGGGGGCCGACAGATACGCAGTATTTT.

The chain has TRBV7-2 and TRBJ2-5; D tentatively fits TRBD1 or TRBD2 (5 bases each). This CDR3 is built from 15 residues. Germline values: CDR1 SGHTA, CDR2 FQGNSA. V was clipped by 2 bases and J by 4 bases, with 14 bases between them. The DNA for the CDR3 is TGTGCCAGCAGCTTACCATCGGCTGGGGGAGAGACCCAGTACTTC. Translation: CASSLPSAGGETQYF. The full variable domain, in which reference TRBV7-2 and TRBJ2-5 provide the parts outside the CDR3, is GAGVSQSPSNKVTEKGKDVELRCDPISGHTALYWYRQSLGQGLEFLIYFQGNSAPDKSGLPSDRFSAERTGGSVSTLTIQRTQQEDSAVYLCASSLPSAGGETQYFGPGTRLLVL.

This chain joins TRBV2 and TRBJ2-5, with 8 bases lining up with TRBD1. The DNA end is a closer match to TRBJ2-7, so the J assignment may be wrong. The CDR3 is 14 residues long. The germline gives CDR1 SNHLY, CDR2 FYNNEI. The CDR3 sequence is CASTRDRQVPEQYF. CDR3 bases: TGTGCCAGCACCAGGGACAGGCAGGTACCCGAGCAGTACTTC.

This clonotype occurred once. This rearrangement joins TRBV5-1 to TRBJ2-1; D is possibly TRBD1 (5 bases). CDR1 SGHRS and CDR2 YFSETQ come from the germline V gene. The CDR3 covers 13 residues. V dropped 5 bases and J dropped 9 bases, with 15 bases sitting between them. The chain's CDR3 is CASRSGSLGEQFF. CDR3 nucleotide sequence: TGCGCCAGCAGGTCAGGGTCCTTAGGTGAGCAGTTCTTC.

This rearrangement joins TRBV20-1 to TRBJ1-1; 10 nucleotides match TRBD1. The J segment lost 4 bases and the V segment lost 8 bases, leaving 10 bases of the junction unmatched. Germline lookup yields CDR1 DFQATT and CDR2 SNEGSKA (reference sequence). The CDR3 loop spans 14 amino acids. The CDR3 DNA sequence: TGCAGTAGGGACAGGGGACTTCTGAGCACTGAAGCTTTCTTT. This translates into CSRDRGLLSTEAFF.

The genes are TRBV12-3 or TRBV12-4 and TRBJ1-2; D is undetermined. The CDR3 runs 14 residues. V lost 4 bases and J 4 bases, leaving 13 bases between the germline ends. The CDR3 is CASSSARTGYGYTF. In DNA, the CDR3 is TGTGCCAGCAGTTCCGCCCGGACGGGCTATGGCTACACCTTC.

V and J are TRBV3-1 and TRBJ2-7, with a tentative D call TRBD1 (5 bases). There are 17 residues in the CDR3. The germline V gene has CDR1 LGHDT and CDR2 YNNKEL (reference sequence). V was shortened by 0 bases and J by 0 bases, with 15 bases between the two germline ends. CDR3 residues: CASSQDTYRFNSYEQYF. DNA of the CDR3: TGTGCCAGCAGCCAAGATACCTACAGGTTTAACTCCTACGAGCAGTACTTC.

The V and J genes are TRBV4-1 and TRBJ2-1; no definite D call. Germline V CDR1 and CDR2: MGHRA, YSYEKL. Trimming took 0 bases from V and 2 from J, leaving 14 bases between them. The CDR3 consists of 17 residues. In nucleotides, the CDR3 is TGCGCCAGCAGCCAAGATCTATCCTCCTCGACCTACAATGAGCAGTTCTTC. Protein product: CASSQDLSSSTYNEQFF.

The chain couples TRBV5-1 to TRBJ2-1; the match to TRBD2 covers 7 bases. This CDR3 is 11 amino acids long. The V gene end was trimmed by 7 bases and the J gene end by 13 bases; junction bases not matched to a gene: 8. Germline V gene lookup returns CDR1 SGHRS and CDR2 YFSETQ. The chain's CDR3 is CASSDGRVQFF. The CDR3 nucleotides are TGCGCCAGCTCGGATGGGAGGGTACAGTTCTTC.

As for this clonotype: Relative to the germline gene, one junction end is altered; a read error may explain this. The rearrangement joins TRBV5-1 to TRBJ2-3; 7 nucleotides line up with TRBD2. CDR1 and CDR2 (germline): SGHRS, YFSETQ. This CDR3 region has 14 residues. The DNA for the CDR3 is TGCGCCAACAGCCCACGACTAGCCACAGATACGCAGTATTTT. It translates to CANSPRLATDTQYF.

The chain recombines TRBV29-1 with TRBJ2-1; no reliable D call. The CDR3 loop spans 14 amino acids. Germline lookup yields CDR1 SQVTM and CDR2 ANQGSEA. V dropped 7 bases and J dropped 1 base, with 14 bases sitting between them. The CDR3, as DNA: TGCAGCGCCCCGGGTTGGTCTTCCTACAATGAGCAGTTCTTC. It translates to CSAPGWSSYNEQFF.

This chain joins TRBV6-1 and TRBJ2-5; maybe TRBD1 (6 bases). The germline V and J ends were trimmed by 2 bases and 11 bases, with 21 bases remaining between them. CDR1 and CDR2 (germline): MNHNS, SASEGT. The CDR3 length is 15 residues. The CDR3: CASSEYFEAGDKQYF. The CDR3 DNA reads TGTGCCAGCAGTGAATACTTCGAGGCAGGGGATAAGCAGTACTTC.

As concerns this clonotype: At one boundary the junction diverges from the germline segment, which might be a read error. The V call is TRBV7-2, the J call TRBJ1-3, with D perhaps TRBD1 (5 bases). This CDR3 contains 16 residues. Germline V gene data show CDR1 as SGHTA and CDR2 as FQGNSA. CDR3 sequence: CAISLSPGGSGNTIYF. DNA for the CDR3: TGTGCCATCAGCTTAAGTCCCGGGGGCTCTGGAAACACCATATATTTT.